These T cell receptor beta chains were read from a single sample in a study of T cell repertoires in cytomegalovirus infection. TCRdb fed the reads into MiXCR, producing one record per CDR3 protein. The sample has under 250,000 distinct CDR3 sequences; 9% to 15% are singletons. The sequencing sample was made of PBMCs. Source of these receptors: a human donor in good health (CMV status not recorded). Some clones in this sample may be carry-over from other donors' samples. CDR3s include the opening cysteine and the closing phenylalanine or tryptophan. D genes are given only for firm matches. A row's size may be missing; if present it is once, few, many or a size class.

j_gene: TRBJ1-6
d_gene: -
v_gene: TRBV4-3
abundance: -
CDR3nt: TGCGCCAGCAGCCAAGAGCTGGGGACGGGTAATTCACCCCTCCACTTT
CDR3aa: CASSQELGTGNSPLHF

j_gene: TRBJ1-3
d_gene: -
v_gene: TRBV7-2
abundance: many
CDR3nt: TGTGCCAGCAGCACGAAGACAATTTCTGGAAACACCATATATTTT
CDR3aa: CASSTKTISGNTIYF

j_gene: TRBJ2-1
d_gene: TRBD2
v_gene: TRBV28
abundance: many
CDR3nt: TGTGCCAGCAGCCCCTTTGCGGGAGGGCCCGCGTTCTTC
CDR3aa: CASSPFAGGPAFF

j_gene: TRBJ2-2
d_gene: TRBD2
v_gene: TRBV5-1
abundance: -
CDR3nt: TGCGCCAGCAGCTGGGAGGGAAGAAATACCGGGGAGCTGTTTTTT
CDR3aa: CASSWEGRNTGELFF

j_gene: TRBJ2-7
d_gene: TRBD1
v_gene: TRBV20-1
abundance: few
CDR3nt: TGCAGTGCTAGAGATTGGCAGGGGGCCATTGAGCAGTACTTC
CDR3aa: CSARDWQGAIEQYF

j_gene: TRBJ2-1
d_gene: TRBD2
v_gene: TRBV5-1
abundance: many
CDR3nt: TGCGCCAGCAGCTTCAGGACTAGCGGAAACAATGAGCAGTTCTTC
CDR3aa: CASSFRTSGNNEQFF

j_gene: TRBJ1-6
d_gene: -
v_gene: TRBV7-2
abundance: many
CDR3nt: TGTGCCAGCAGCTTAAGACTGACCTATAATTCACCCCTCCACTTT
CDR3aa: CASSLRLTYNSPLHF

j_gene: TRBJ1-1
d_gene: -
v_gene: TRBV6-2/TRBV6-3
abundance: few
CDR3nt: TGTGCCAGCAGTTACGGTCCTCAGGGAAGGAGAAACACTGAAGCTTTCTTT
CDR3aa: CASSYGPQGRRNTEAFF

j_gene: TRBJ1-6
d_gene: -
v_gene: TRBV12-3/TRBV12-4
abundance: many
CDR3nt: TGTGCCAGCAGTTTAACCGGGGAATCACCCCTCCACTTT
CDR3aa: CASSLTGESPLHF

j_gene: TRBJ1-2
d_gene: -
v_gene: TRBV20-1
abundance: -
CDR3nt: TGCAGTGCTACCCTGGGGGCGGATCCGCATGGCTACACCTTC
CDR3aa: CSATLGADPHGYTF

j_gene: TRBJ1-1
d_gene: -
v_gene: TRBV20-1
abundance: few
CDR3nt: TGCAGTGCTAGGAGGGGGGGGACTGAAGCTTTCTTT
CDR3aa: CSARRGGTEAFF

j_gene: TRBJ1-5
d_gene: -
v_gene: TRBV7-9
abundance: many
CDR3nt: TGTGCCAGCAGCGTAACTCAGGAGAATCAGCCCCAGCATTTT
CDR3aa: CASSVTQENQPQHF

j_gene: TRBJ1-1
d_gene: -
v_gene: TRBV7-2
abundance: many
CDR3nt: TGTGCCAGCAGCTTAACCCCCCTTCGGAACACTGAAGCTTTCTTT
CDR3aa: CASSLTPLRNTEAFF

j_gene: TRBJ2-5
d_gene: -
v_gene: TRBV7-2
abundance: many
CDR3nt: TGTGCCAGCAGCTCCCCCCCGTCTCAAGAGACCCAGTACTTC
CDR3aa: CASSSPPSQETQYF

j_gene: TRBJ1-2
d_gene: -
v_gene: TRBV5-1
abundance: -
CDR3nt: TGCGCCAGCCTACCGGGGGCGGGGAACTATGGCTACACCTTC
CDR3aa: CASLPGAGNYGYTF

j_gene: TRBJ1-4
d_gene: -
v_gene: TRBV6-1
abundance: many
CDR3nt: TGTGCCAGCAGACCGGCCGGTTTGCAGGGGAAACTGTTTTTT
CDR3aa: CASRPAGLQGKLFF

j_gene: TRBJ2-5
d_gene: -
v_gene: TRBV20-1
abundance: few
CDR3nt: TGCAGTGCTAGATGGGAGACCCAGTACTTC
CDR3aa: CSARWETQYF

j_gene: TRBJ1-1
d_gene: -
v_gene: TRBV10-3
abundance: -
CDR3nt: TGTGCCATCAGTGAAGGGGAGGCTAATTCGAACACTGAAGCTTTCTTT
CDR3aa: CAISEGEANSNTEAFF

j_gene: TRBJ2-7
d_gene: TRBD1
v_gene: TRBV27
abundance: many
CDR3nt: TGTGCCAGCAGGCCCCTGGACAGGGGGACGACCTACGAGCAGTACTTC
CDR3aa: CASRPLDRGTTYEQYF

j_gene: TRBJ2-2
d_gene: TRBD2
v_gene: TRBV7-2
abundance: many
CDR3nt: TGTGCCAGCAGCTCCGTAGCGGGGTATGGGGGCACCGGGGAGCTGTTTTTT
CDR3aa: CASSSVAGYGGTGELFF

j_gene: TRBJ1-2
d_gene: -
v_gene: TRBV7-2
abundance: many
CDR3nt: TGTGCCAGCAGCTCCCCCGAGAGGGCGGAAGACTATGGCTACACCTTC
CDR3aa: CASSSPERAEDYGYTF

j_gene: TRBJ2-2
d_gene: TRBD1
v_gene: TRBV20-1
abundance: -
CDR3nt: TGCAGTGCTAGGCCCCGGACAGGAAACACCGGGGAGCTGTTTTTT
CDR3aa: CSARPRTGNTGELFF

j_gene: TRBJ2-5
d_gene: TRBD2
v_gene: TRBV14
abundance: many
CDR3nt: TGTGCCAGCAGCCGATCGATGGCGGGAGGCCGAGAGACCCAGTACTTC
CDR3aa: CASSRSMAGGRETQYF

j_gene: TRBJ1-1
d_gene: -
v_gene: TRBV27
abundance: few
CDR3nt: TGTGCCAGCAGTTTATCTTCAGGCGTCACTGAAGCTTTCTTT
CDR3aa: CASSLSSGVTEAFF

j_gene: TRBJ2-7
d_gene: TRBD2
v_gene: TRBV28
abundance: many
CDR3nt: TGTGCCAGCACCACCCCGAATAGCGGGCGATCCTACGAGCAGTACTTC
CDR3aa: CASTTPNSGRSYEQYF

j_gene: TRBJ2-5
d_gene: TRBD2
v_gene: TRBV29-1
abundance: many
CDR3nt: TGCAGCGTTGTTCTAGCGGGAGTTGGGGAGACCCAGTACTTC
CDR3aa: CSVVLAGVGETQYF

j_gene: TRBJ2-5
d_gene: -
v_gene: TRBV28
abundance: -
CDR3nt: TGTGCCAGCAAGTCAGGGCAAGAGACCCAGTACTTC
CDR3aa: CASKSGQETQYF

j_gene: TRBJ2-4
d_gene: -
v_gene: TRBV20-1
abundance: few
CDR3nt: TGCAGTGCTAGAGATCGAGGAGCGACAGCCAAAAACATTCAGTACTTC
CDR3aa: CSARDRGATAKNIQYF

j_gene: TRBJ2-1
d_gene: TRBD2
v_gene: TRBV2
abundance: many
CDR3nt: TGTGCCAGCAGCACTAGCGGGAGCTCCTACAATGAGCAGTTCTTC
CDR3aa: CASSTSGSSYNEQFF

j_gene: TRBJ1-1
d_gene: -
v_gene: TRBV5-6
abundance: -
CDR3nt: TGTGCCAGCAGCTTGTGGTCGACTGAAGCTTTCTTT
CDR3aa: CASSLWSTEAFF

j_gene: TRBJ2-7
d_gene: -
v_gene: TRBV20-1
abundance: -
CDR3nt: TGCAGTGGGCTCCTTGGTGGGGCCCACGAGCAGTACTTC
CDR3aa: CSGLLGGAHEQYF

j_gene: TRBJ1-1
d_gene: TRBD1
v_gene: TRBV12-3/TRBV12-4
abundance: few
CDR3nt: TGTGCCAGCATACCGACAGGGAGATCCACTGAAGCTTTCTTT
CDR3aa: CASIPTGRSTEAFF

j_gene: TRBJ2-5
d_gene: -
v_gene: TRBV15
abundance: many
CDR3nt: TGTGCCACCAGCAGAGTGGGGGGAGAGACCCAGTACTTC
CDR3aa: CATSRVGGETQYF

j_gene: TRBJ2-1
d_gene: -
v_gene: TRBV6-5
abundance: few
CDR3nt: TGTGCCAGCAGTCCCGGGACTCCGGTCCAGCAGTTCTTC
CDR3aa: CASSPGTPVQQFF

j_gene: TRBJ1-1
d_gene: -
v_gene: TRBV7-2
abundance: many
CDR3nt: TGTGCCAGCAGCTTGTCGAGGAGTGTCACTGAAGCTTTCTTT
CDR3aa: CASSLSRSVTEAFF

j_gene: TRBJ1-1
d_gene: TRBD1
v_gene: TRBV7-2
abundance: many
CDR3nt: TGTGCCAGCAGCCCCTCAGGGGGGCCCATGAACACTGAAGCTTTCTTT
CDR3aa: CASSPSGGPMNTEAFF

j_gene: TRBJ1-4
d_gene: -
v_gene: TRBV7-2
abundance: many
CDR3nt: TGTGCCAGCAGCTTAGATAGCCAGGGCCGGGAAAAACTGTTTTTT
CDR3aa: CASSLDSQGREKLFF

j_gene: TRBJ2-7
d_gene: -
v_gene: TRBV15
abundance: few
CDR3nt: TGTGCCACCAGCAGAGGGGGAGAGGGCGAGCAGTACTTC
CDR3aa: CATSRGGEGEQYF

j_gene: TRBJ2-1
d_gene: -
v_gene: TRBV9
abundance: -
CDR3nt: TGTGCCAGCAGAGTAGGCGGGGACTACAATGAGCAGTTCTTC
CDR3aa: CASRVGGDYNEQFF

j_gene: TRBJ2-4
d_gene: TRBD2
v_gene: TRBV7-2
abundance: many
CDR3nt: TGTGCCAGCAGCTCCTCTAGCGGGAGGGGAGCCAAAAACATTCAGTACTTC
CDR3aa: CASSSSSGRGAKNIQYF

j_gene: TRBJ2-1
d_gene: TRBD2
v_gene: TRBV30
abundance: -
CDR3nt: TGTGCCTGGAGTATCGGGACTAGTGGTGTCGATGAGCAGTTCTTC
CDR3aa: CAWSIGTSGVDEQFF

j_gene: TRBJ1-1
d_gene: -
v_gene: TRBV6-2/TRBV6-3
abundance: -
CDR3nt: TGTGCCAGCAGGGACGGAACTGAGACTGAAGCTTTCTTT
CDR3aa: CASRDGTETEAFF